This passage covers 8 T cell receptor beta chains from one sample sequenced in a study of cytomegalovirus exposure and HLA in healthy donors. The PCR made use of 60 Vbeta and 13 Jbeta primers. Assay used: immunoSEQ multiplex PCR; TCRdb lists only in-frame clones, some missing. The sample lists 150,000 to 200,000 clones; approximately 82% were seen once. The sample taken for sequencing was PBMCs. These TCRs come from a woman between 18 and 29 years old in good health and CMV-seronegative.

The rearrangement joins TRBV25-1 to TRBJ2-6; 11 bases line up with TRBD1. The trim removed 8 bases at V and 3 bases at J, leaving 6 bases unmatched. The germline V gene has CDR1 MGHDK and CDR2 SYGVNS. The CDR3 has 16 residues. As DNA, the CDR3 is TGTGCCAGCGGAGGACAGGGGGCGTATGGGGCCAACGTCCTGACTTTC. Translated: CASGGQGAYGANVLTF.

The genes are TRBV10-1 and TRBJ2-7, with 10 positions matching TRBD2. Germline loops: CDR1 WNHNN, CDR2 SYGVQD (reference sequence). Trimming at V came to 0 bases and at J to 5 bases, leaving 7 bases not matched to a gene. The length of the CDR3 is 16 residues. This chain's CDR3 is CASSESWPAGGDEQYF. The CDR3 DNA reads as TGCGCCAGCAGTGAGTCATGGCCAGCGGGAGGGGACGAGCAGTACTTC.

V usage is TRBV7-9 and J usage is TRBJ1-1; possible D gene TRBD1, 6 bases. V gave up 4 bases and J gave up 6 bases, with 21 bases separating them. Germline CDR1 SEHNR, CDR2 FQNEAQ (reference sequence). The CDR3 consists of 16 residues. CDR3 loop: CASSSVQQGGRPEAFF. The CDR3 coding sequence is TGTGCCAGCAGCTCGGTACAACAGGGTGGGCGACCTGAAGCTTTCTTT.

This chain joins TRBV4-3 and TRBJ2-1, with 8 bases matching TRBD1. This CDR3 region has 16 residues. Germline V lookup: CDR1 LGHNA, CDR2 YSLEER. Trimming took 4 bases from V and 4 from J; bases not matched to a gene: 9. The CDR3 sequence is CASSPPARTGYNEQFF. As DNA, the CDR3 is TGCGCCAGCAGCCCACCCGCCCGGACAGGGTACAATGAGCAGTTCTTC.

The rearrangement links TRBV5-8 to TRBJ1-4; D gene uncertain. The CDR3 totals 16 residues. V lost 3 bases and J 8 bases, leaving 20 bases between the germline ends. Germline CDR1 reads SGHTS; CDR2 reads YDEGEE. The CDR3 here is CASSSAARGFLEKLFF. CDR3 coding DNA: TGTGCCAGCAGCTCTGCCGCAAGAGGGTTTCTAGAAAAACTGTTTTTT.

V and J are TRBV27 and TRBJ1-3, with D possibly TRBD1 on 6 matching bases. Germline CDR1 is MNHEY and CDR2 is SMNVEV (reference sequence). The CDR3 sequence is 14 residues long. V was shortened by 6 bases and J by 2 bases, with 11 bases between the two germline ends. This CDR3 is CASSHDRTGNTIYF. Written as DNA, the CDR3 is TGTGCCAGCAGCCACGACAGGACTGGAAACACCATATATTTT.

The V and J genes are TRBV27 and TRBJ2-1; the match to TRBD1 covers 10 bases. With V trimmed by 8 bases and J by 4 bases, 8 bases remained unmatched. The CDR3 length is 15 residues. Germline V gene lookup returns CDR1 MNHEY and CDR2 SMNVEV (reference sequence). The CDR3 nucleotides are TGTGCCAGCTCCGGACAGGGGGATTTGTACAATGAGCAGTTCTTC. This codes for CASSGQGDLYNEQFF.

Notes on this clone: The DNA is left out, because the CDR3 cannot be placed on it with certainty; the CDR3 is given as TCRdb lists it. The chain employs TRBV6-5 and TRBJ2-5; TRBD2 is the table's D call and was not checked against the DNA. Germline V CDR1 and CDR2: MNHEY, SVGAGI. The CDR3 has 15 amino acids, counting both end residues. CDR3 residues: CASSSSVDGGETQYF.